Listed below are T cell receptor beta chains from one sample, sequenced in a study of neurological immune-mediated disorders. TCRdb reprocessed the 5' RACE reads via MiXCR and lists one record per CDR3 protein. This table holds about 39,000 distinct CDR3 sequences, 7.2% found once. Sequencing was carried out using CD4+ T cells from blood. Receptor source: a man aged 50-60 years in good health. The CDR3 runs from the conserved cysteine through the conserved F or W. D genes are given only for firm matches. Where a row states a size, it is once, few, many or the class of an expanded clone; other rows omit it.

v_gene,d_gene,j_gene,abundance,CDR3nt,CDR3aa
TRBV20-1,.,TRBJ2-7,many,TGCAGTGCTAGGGGGACTCTGCAGACCTACGAGCAGTACTTC,CSARGTLQTYEQYF
TRBV7-9,TRBD1,TRBJ2-3,many,TGTGCCAGCAGCTTAGGTCAAGGGACAGGCACAGATACGCAGTATTTT,CASSLGQGTGTDTQYF
TRBV9,TRBD2,TRBJ2-3,many,TGTGCCAGCAGCGGTAGCGGGTCTAGCACAGATACGCAGTATTTT,CASSGSGSSTDTQYF
TRBV12-3/TRBV12-4,.,TRBJ2-5,many,TGTGCCAGCAGTCCTACAGGCCCCGGGGAGACCCAGTACTTC,CASSPTGPGETQYF
TRBV2,TRBD2,TRBJ2-1,many,TGTGCCAGCAGTGAAGGACTAGCGGGTTCTCGTTGGTATGAGCAGTTCTTC,CASSEGLAGSRWYEQFF
TRBV29-1,TRBD1,TRBJ2-7,many,TGCAGCGTTGCCCAGGAGGACAGGGCTGGGCACGAGCAGTACTTC,CSVAQEDRAGHEQYF
TRBV5-1,.,TRBJ2-5,many,TGCGCCACAGGGGGGATTTCGGAGCAAGAGACCCAGTACTTC,CATGGISEQETQYF
TRBV9,.,TRBJ2-1,many,TGTGCCAGCAGCACAAGCAGGGATGAGCAGTTCTTC,CASSTSRDEQFF
TRBV28,.,TRBJ2-1,many,TGTGCCAGCAGTCAGGGGGGGCAGGGAGGCTATGAGCAGTTCTTC,CASSQGGQGGYEQFF
TRBV29-1,.,TRBJ2-1,many,TGCAGCGTTAGGGAACAAGGACTGGTCGAGCAGTTCTTC,CSVREQGLVEQFF
TRBV5-5,.,TRBJ2-2,.,TGTGCCAGCAGCTATCGGGGGCCGGGCACCGGGGAGCTGTTTTTT,CASSYRGPGTGELFF
TRBV6-1,TRBD2,TRBJ2-1,many,TGTGCCAGCAGTGTCCTCGTGCTGGGGAGCGGGAGGGCCATCCGGCGAAATGAGCAGTTCTTC,CASSVLVLGSGRAIRRNEQFF
TRBV20-1,.,TRBJ2-4,many,TGCAGTGCGCTCGACAGATTAGCCAAAAACATTCAGTACTTC,CSALDRLAKNIQYF
TRBV5-1,TRBD1,TRBJ1-1,many,TGCGCCAGCAGCACAGGGGGCACTGAAGCTTTCTTT,CASSTGGTEAFF
TRBV5-1,.,TRBJ2-5,many,TGCGCCAGCAGCTATGAAGGGACCCAGTACTTC,CASSYEGTQYF
TRBV7-9,.,TRBJ2-1,few,TGTGCCAGCAGCTTAGCGAGGGCAGCGGATGAGCAGTTCTTC,CASSLARAADEQFF
TRBV7-9,.,TRBJ2-5,many,TGTGCCAGCAGCTTTAAGGGACTCCCGGGGGAGACCCAGTACTTC,CASSFKGLPGETQYF
TRBV5-1,.,TRBJ2-5,many,TGCGCCAGCAGCCTTGCAGCCAGGGAAGAGACCCAGTACTTC,CASSLAAREETQYF
TRBV20-1,.,TRBJ1-5,once,TGCAGTGCTAGAGCAGGGGTCCACGGTCAGCCCCAGCATTTT,CSARAGVHGQPQHF
TRBV20-1,TRBD1,TRBJ2-3,many,TGCAGTGCTGGGGACAGGGGGCACGCAGATACGCAGTATTTT,CSAGDRGHADTQYF
TRBV6-2/TRBV6-3,.,TRBJ2-4,many,TGTGCCAGCAGTTACAGAGGGTCGGCGGGACAGAAAAACATTCAGTACTTC,CASSYRGSAGQKNIQYF
TRBV28,.,TRBJ2-7,many,TGTGCCAGCAGCTTAGGGACATACGAGCAGTACTTC,CASSLGTYEQYF
TRBV29-1,.,TRBJ2-3,.,TGCAGCGTTGTTGGACATCTCACAGATACCCAGTATTTT,CSVVGHLTDTQYF
TRBV5-6,TRBD1,TRBJ2-3,many,TGTGCCAGCAGCTTTCGAGGGACAGGGGCCATCACAGATACGCAGTATTTT,CASSFRGTGAITDTQYF
TRBV24-1,.,TRBJ2-1,many,TGTGCCACCAGTGATCCCCCGGCTGGGGAGCAGTTCTTC,CATSDPPAGEQFF
TRBV3-1,.,TRBJ1-1,many,TGTGCCAGCAGCCAACTACAGAACACTGAAGCTTTCTTT,CASSQLQNTEAFF
TRBV12-3/TRBV12-4,TRBD2,TRBJ2-2,many,TGTGCCAGCAGTCTAGCGGGAGCGGGCACCGGGGAGCTGTTTTTT,CASSLAGAGTGELFF
TRBV10-3,TRBD1,TRBJ2-2,many,TGTGCCATCAGTGTGGGGACAGGGAGCACCGGGGAGCTGTTTTTT,CAISVGTGSTGELFF